The source of this T cell receptor beta chain is a study of control samples from healthy donors and cancer patients. Libraries were prepared by immunoSEQ multiplex PCR; TCRdb keeps only in-frame clonotypes and omits some of them. The table shows just over 150,000 clones, with around 90% occurring only once. The junction had 10 bases not matched to a gene; V was cut back by 6 bases and J by 6 bases. This CDR3 is built from 15 residues. Germline V lookup: CDR1 KGHSH, CDR2 LQKENI. The chain couples TRBV18 to TRBJ2-1, with TRBD2 matching 8 bases. This TCR came from a man aged 25 to 45 in good health. The specimen was blood. CDR3 protein: CASSPTSGGSNEQFF. The CDR3 region has the DNA TGTGCCAGCTCGCCAACTAGCGGCGGAAGCAATGAGCAGTTCTTC. Full variable domain (outside the CDR3, taken from reference TRBV18 and TRBJ2-1): NAGVMQNPRHLVRRRGQEARLRCSPMKGHSHVYWYRQLPEEGLKFMVYLQKENIIDESGMPKERFSAEFPKEGPSILRIQQVVRGDSAAYFCASSPTSGGSNEQFFGPGTRLTVL.